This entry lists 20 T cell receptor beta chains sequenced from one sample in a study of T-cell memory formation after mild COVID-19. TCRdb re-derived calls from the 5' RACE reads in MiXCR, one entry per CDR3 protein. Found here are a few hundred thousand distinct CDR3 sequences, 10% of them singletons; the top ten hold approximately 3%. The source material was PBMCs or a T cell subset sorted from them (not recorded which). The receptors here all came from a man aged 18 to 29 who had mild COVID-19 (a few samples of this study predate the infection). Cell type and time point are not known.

The CDR3 loop reads CASRKRMNQPQHF. The DNA of the CDR3 is TGTGCCAGCAGGAAACGGATGAATCAGCCCCAGCATTTT. The chain carries TRBV28 and TRBJ1-5; D is undetermined. Germline CDR1 is MDHEN and CDR2 is SYDVKM. The CDR3 spans 13 residues. Trimming shortened V by 6 bases and J by 4 bases, and 10 bases separated the two germline ends.

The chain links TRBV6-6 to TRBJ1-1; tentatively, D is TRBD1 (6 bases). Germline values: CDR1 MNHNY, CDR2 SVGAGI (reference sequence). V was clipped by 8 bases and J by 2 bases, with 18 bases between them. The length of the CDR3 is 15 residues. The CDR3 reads CASGAWGAFNTEAFF. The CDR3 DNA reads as TGTGCCAGCGGAGCCTGGGGGGCCTTTAACACTGAAGCTTTCTTT.

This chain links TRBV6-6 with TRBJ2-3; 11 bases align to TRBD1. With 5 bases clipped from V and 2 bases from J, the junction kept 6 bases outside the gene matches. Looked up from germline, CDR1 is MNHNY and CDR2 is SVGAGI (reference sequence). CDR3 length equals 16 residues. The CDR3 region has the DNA TGTGCCAGCAGTCCGGGACAGGGGGTTTCCACAGATACGCAGTATTTT. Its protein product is CASSPGQGVSTDTQYF.

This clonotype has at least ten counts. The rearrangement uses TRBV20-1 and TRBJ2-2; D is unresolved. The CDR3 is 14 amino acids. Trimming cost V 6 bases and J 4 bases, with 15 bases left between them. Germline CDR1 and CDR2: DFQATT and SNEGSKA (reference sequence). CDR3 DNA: TGCAGTGCCACAATACCCTCGGGCACCGGGGAGCTGTTTTTT. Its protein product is CSATIPSGTGELFF.

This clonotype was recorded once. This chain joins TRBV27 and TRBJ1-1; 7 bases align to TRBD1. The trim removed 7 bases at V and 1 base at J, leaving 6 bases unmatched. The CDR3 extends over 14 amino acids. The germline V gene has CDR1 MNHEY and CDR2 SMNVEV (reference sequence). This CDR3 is CASTLYRGNTEAFF. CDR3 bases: TGTGCCAGCACCCTATACAGGGGGAACACTGAAGCTTTCTTT.

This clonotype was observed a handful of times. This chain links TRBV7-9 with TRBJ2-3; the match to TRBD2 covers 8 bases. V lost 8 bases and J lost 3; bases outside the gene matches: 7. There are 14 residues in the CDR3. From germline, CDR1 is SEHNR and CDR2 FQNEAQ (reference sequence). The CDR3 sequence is CASSDGGVTDTQYF. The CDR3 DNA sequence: TGTGCCAGCTCTGACGGGGGGGTTACAGATACGCAGTATTTT.

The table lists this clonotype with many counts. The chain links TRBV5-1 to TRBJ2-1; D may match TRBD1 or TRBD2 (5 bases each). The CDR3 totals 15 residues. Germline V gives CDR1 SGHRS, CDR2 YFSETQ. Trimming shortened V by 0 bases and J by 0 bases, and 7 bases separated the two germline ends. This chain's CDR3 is CASSLEGTSYNEQFF. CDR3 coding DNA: TGCGCCAGCAGCTTGGAGGGGACCTCCTACAATGAGCAGTTCTTC. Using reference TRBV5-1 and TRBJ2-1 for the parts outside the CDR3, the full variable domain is KAGVTQTPRYLIKTRGQQVTLSCSPISGHRSVSWYQQTPGQGLQFLFEYFSETQRNKGNFPGRFSGRQFSNSRSEMNVSTLELGDSALYLCASSLEGTSYNEQFFGPGTRLTVL.

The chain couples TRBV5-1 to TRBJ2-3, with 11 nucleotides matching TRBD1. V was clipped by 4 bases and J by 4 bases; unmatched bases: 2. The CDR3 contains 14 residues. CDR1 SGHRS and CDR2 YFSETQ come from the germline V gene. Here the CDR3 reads CASSEGQGADTQYF. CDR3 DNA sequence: TGCGCCAGCAGCGAGGGACAGGGGGCAGATACGCAGTATTTT.

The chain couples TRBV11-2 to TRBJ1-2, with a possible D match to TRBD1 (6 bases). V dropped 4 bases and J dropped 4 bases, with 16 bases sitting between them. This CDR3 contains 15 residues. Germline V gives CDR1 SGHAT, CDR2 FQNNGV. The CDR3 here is CASSYRQADVYGYTF. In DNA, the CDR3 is TGTGCCAGCAGCTACCGACAGGCGGACGTCTATGGCTACACCTTC.

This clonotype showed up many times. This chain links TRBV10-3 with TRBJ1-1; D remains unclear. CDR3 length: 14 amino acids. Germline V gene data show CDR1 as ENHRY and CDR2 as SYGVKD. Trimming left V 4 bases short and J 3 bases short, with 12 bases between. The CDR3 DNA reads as TGTGCCATCAGTGGGACGGAAAAGGACACTGAAGCTTTCTTT. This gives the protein CAISGTEKDTEAFF.

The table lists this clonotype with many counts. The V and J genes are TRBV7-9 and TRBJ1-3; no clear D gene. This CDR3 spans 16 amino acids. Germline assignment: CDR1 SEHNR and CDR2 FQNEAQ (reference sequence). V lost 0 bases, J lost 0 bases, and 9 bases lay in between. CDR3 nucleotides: TGTGCCAGCAGCTTAGCCGAACGAGGCTCTGGAAACACCATATATTTT. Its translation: CASSLAERGSGNTIYF.

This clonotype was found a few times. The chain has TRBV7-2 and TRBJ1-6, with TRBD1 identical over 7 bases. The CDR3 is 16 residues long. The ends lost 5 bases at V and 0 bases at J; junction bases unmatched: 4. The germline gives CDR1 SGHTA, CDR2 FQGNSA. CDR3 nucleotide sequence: TGTGCCAGCAGCGAACAGGGGAGCTCCTATAATTCACCCCTCCACTTT. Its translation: CASSEQGSSYNSPLHF.

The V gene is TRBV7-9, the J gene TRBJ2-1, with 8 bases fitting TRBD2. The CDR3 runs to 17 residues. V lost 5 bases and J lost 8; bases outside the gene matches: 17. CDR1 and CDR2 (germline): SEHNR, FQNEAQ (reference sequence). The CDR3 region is CASSPPRRLARIDEQFF. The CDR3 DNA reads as TGTGCCAGCAGCCCCCCTCGCCGACTAGCGCGGATCGATGAGCAGTTCTTC. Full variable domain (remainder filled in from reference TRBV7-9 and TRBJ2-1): DTGVSQNPRHKITKRGQNVTFRCDPISEHNRLYWYRQTLGQGPEFLTYFQNEAQLEKSRLLSDRFSAERPKGSFSTLEIQRTEQGDSAMYLCASSPPRRLARIDEQFFGPGTRLTVL.

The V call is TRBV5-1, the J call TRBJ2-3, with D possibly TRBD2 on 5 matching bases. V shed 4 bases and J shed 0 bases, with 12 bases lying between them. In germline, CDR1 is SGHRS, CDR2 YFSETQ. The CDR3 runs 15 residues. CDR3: CASSGPGKSTDTQYF. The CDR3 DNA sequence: TGCGCCAGCAGCGGGCCGGGAAAAAGCACAGATACGCAGTATTTT.

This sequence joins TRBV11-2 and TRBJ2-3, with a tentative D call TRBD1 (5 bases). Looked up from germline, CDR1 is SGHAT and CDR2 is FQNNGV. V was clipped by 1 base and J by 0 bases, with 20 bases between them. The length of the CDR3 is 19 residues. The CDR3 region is CASSLVSSVGRVSTDTQYF. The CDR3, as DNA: TGTGCCAGCAGCTTAGTTTCCAGCGTGGGCAGGGTGAGCACAGATACGCAGTATTTT.

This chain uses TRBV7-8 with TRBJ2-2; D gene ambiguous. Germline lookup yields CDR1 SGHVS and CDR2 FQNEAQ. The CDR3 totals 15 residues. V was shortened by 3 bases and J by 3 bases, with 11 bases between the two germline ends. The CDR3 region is CASSFADTHTGELFF. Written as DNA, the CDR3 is TGTGCCAGCAGCTTCGCCGATACCCACACCGGGGAGCTGTTTTTT.

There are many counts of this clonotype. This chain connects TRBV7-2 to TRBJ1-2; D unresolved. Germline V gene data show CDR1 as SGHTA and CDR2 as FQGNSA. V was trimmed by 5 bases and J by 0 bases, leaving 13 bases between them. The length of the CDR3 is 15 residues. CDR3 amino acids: CASSMTFLANYGYTF. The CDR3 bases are TGTGCCAGCAGCATGACTTTTTTAGCTAACTATGGCTACACCTTC.

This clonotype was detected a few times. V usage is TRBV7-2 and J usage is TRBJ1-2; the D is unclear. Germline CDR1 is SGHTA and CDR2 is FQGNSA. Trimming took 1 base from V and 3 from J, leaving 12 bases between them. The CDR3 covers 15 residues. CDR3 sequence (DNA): TGTGCCAGCAGCTTAGGCACCGCGGGAGACTATGGCTACACCTTC. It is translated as CASSLGTAGDYGYTF.

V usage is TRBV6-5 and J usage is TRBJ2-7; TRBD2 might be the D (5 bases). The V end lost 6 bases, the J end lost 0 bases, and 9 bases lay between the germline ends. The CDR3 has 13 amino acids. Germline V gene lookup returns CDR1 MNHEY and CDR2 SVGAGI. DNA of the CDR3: TGTGCCAGCAGGGCGGGCCTCTCCTACGAGCAGTACTTC. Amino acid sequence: CASRAGLSYEQYF.

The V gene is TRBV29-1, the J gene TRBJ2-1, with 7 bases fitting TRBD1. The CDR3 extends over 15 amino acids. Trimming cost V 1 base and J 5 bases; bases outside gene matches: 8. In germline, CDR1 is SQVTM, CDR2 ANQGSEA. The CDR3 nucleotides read TGCAGCGTTGAAGGAGGGGGCCTTACTAACAATGAGCAGTTCTTC. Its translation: CSVEGGGLTNNEQFF.